This T cell receptor (beta chain) was documented in a study of CD8+ T cells in alopecia areata. Study information: Treated patients received oral tofacitinib, 5 to 10 mg twice daily. Study-level results: On tofacitinib, scalp clonality and expanded CD8+ clones among top 100 fell significantly. Clonality in lesional scalp, especially alopecia totalis/universalis, exceeded that of normal scalp. Many of the expanded lesional clones endured in scalp and blood while on tofacitinib.

This clone has just a few counts. Antigen specificity is unknown. Extracted from the samples, RNA was reverse transcribed into cDNA to serve as the sequencing template. Sequenced by immunoSEQ multiplex PCR; TCRdb stores in-frame clones only, minus some. The top ten hold about 1.4% of the sample, which has a few hundred thousand clones, more than 45% seen once. V lost 6 bases and J lost 6; bases outside the gene matches: 5. Germline CDR1 is MNHNS and CDR2 is SASEGT. CDR3 length: 12 residues. Regarding treatment: oral pan-JAK inhibitor, 5-10 mg twice daily. V gene TRBV6-1 combines with J gene TRBJ2-7; 7 bases are shared with TRBD2. Sequenced material: CD4+ T cells sorted from blood, taken at week 4, from a patient treated with tofacitinib. This clonotype was obtained from a human donor with alopecia areata. CDR3 sequence reads: CASSGPGGEQYF. CDR3 nucleotide sequence: TGTGCCAGCAGCGGCCCGGGAGGCGAGCAGTACTTC.